The 24 T cell receptor beta chains below all came from one sample that was sequenced in a study of a mutant IDH1 vaccine in newly diagnosed glioma (dated by TCRdb to about 2021). The time point label on this specimen signifies: week 35, safety follow-up. A 20-mer mutant IDH1 peptide at 300 micrograms in Montanide made up each vaccine dose, which was injected subcutaneously together with topical imiquimod. Antigens of these TCRs are unknown. Library construction relied on the immunoSEQ multiplex PCR assay. TCRdb holds this immuneACCESS table with in-frame rearrangements only. Some clones are missing; in checked studies, unresolved V genes explain under half, and the rest has no known cause. Counted in this sample were about 48,000 clones; roughly three quarters of them appeared once. In total, the top ten clones hold over 6.5% of the sample. The material was PBMCs, obtained from a glioma patient whose treatment included an IDH1 peptide vaccine. These receptors came from a man aged 35 to 55 with glioma.

This chain connects TRBV6-5 to TRBJ1-2; 7 bases fit TRBD1. CDR1 MNHEY and CDR2 SVGAGI come from the germline V gene. This CDR3 has 14 amino acids. Trimming removed 1 base from V and 8 bases from J; junction bases left unmatched: 7. CDR3 nucleotide sequence: TGTGCCAGCAGTTACTTCGACAGGGCGGAAGGCTACACCTTC. Its translation: CASSYFDRAEGYTF.

The chain recombines TRBV6-6 with TRBJ1-5; TRBD1 is a possible D gene (6 bases). Per germline, CDR1 MNHNY and CDR2 SVGAGI (reference sequence). Deletions cut 6 bases from V and 3 bases from J, with 15 bases between. There are 15 residues in the CDR3. Here the CDR3 reads CASRNQGMANQPQHF. The CDR3, as DNA: TGTGCCAGCAGGAACCAGGGGATGGCCAATCAGCCCCAGCATTTT.

The rearrangement joins TRBV5-8 to TRBJ1-2, with 8 bases matching TRBD1. Germline CDR1 is SGHTS and CDR2 is YDEGEE. This CDR3 is 15 amino acids long. V shed 0 bases, J shed 0 bases, and the junction held 1 base outside the gene matches. Here the CDR3 reads CASSLAGQANYGYTF. Written as DNA, the CDR3 is TGTGCCAGCAGCTTGGCGGGACAGGCTAACTATGGCTACACCTTC.

The J gene is TRBJ2-5, the V gene TRBV4-1; possibly TRBD1 or TRBD2 for D (5 bases each). Germline loops: CDR1 MGHRA, CDR2 YSYEKL. The germline V and J ends were trimmed by 4 bases and 4 bases, with 16 bases remaining between them. CDR3 length: 15 amino acids. In DNA form, the CDR3 reads TGCGCCAGCAGCCCCCAGTACTCAGGGAGAGAGACCCAGTACTTC. It yields the protein CASSPQYSGRETQYF.

The chain employs TRBV6-5 and TRBJ1-5; 8 bases agree with TRBD1. Germline trimming cut 6 bases from V and 4 bases from J; bases unmatched to any gene: 8. CDR3 length: 15 residues. Germline CDR1 MNHEY, CDR2 SVGAGI. The CDR3 nucleotides are TGTGCCAGCAGGTTGGCAGGGGGCTGGAATCAGCCCCAGCATTTT. This translates into CASRLAGGWNQPQHF.

This clone was observed a single time. J is TRBJ1-5 and V is TRBV9; D might be TRBD1 (6 bases). The CDR3 has 15 residues. Per the germline V gene, CDR1 is SGDLS and CDR2 is YYNGEE. V was clipped by 0 bases and J by 7 bases, with 14 bases between them. DNA for the CDR3: TGTGCCAGCAGCGTAGGAGGGGGGGCGCAGCAGCCCCAGCATTTT. It yields the protein CASSVGGGAQQPQHF.

This chain joins TRBV14 and TRBJ1-4, with 9 positions matching TRBD1. Per germline, CDR1 SGHDN and CDR2 FVKESK. V gave up 4 bases and J gave up 3 bases; unmatched junction bases: 3. The CDR3 spans 15 residues. The CDR3 protein is CASSRGTGSNEKLFF. The CDR3 nucleotides read TGTGCCAGCAGCCGCGGGACAGGGTCTAATGAAAAACTGTTTTTT.

This clone occurred once. The chain's CDR3 is CASSQDPRGRASVYGYTF. The CDR3 DNA is TGCGCCAGCAGCCAAGATCCGCGGGGGCGCGCATCCGTCTATGGCTACACCTTC. V and J are TRBV4-1 and TRBJ1-2; maybe TRBD1 (6 bases). Per germline, CDR1 MGHRA and CDR2 YSYEKL. This CDR3 is built from 18 residues. Between the trimmed V and J ends, which lost 0 bases and 4 bases, there was a span of 21 bases.

This clone was seen just once. The J gene is TRBJ2-3, the V gene TRBV10-3, with a weak D call TRBD1 (5 bases). Trimming took 6 bases from V and 0 from J, leaving 16 bases between them. This CDR3 contains 16 residues. Germline loops: CDR1 ENHRY, CDR2 SYGVKD. CDR3 nucleotide sequence: TGTGCCATCAGACCCTTTGTTGACAGCAGCACAGATACGCAGTATTTT. Protein: CAIRPFVDSSTDTQYF.

The V gene is TRBV4-1, the J gene TRBJ2-5; the match to TRBD2 covers 9 bases. Trimming cost V 1 base and J 2 bases; bases outside gene matches: 2. CDR1 MGHRA and CDR2 YSYEKL come from the germline V gene. The CDR3 has 15 amino acids. CDR3 sequence: CASSQGLAEQETQYF. CDR3 DNA sequence: TGCGCCAGCAGCCAAGGACTAGCGGAGCAAGAGACCCAGTACTTC.

This rearrangement joins TRBV27 to TRBJ1-4; D remains unclear. The CDR3 contains 14 residues. V was trimmed by 3 bases and J by 7 bases, leaving 12 bases between them. Germline CDR1 and CDR2: MNHEY and SMNVEV (reference sequence). The CDR3 reads CASSFTSRVEKLFF. The CDR3 DNA reads TGTGCCAGCAGTTTCACTTCTCGGGTTGAAAAACTGTTTTTT.

The V call is TRBV7-9, the J call TRBJ2-7, with D unresolved. From germline, CDR1 is SEHNR and CDR2 FQNEAQ (reference sequence). This CDR3 region has 14 residues. The V end was cut by 0 bases, the J end by 6 bases, with 12 bases between. CDR3 nucleotide sequence: TGTGCCAGCAGCTTAGCCCAACAAGGGCGCGAGCAGTACTTC. Its translation: CASSLAQQGREQYF.

This CDR3 reads CASSRNPGNSPLHF. The CDR3 nucleotides read TGTGCCAGCAGCCGAAATCCAGGGAATTCACCCCTCCACTTT. This chain connects TRBV11-2 to TRBJ1-6; tentatively, D is TRBD1 (5 bases). Germline CDR1 SGHAT, CDR2 FQNNGV. The CDR3 covers 14 residues. V lost 5 bases and J 7 bases, leaving 12 bases between the germline ends.

This clone was counted a few times. The V call is TRBV6-1, the J call TRBJ2-1; D tentatively reads TRBD1 or TRBD2 (5 bases each). The CDR3 extends over 16 amino acids. Trimming pared 1 base from V and 7 bases from J, leaving 17 bases between. The germline V gene has CDR1 MNHNS and CDR2 SASEGT. The CDR3 sequence: CASSEVVEGPGNEQFF. DNA of the CDR3: TGTGCCAGCAGTGAAGTAGTAGAGGGTCCAGGGAATGAGCAGTTCTTC.

The genes are TRBV2 and TRBJ2-6, with TRBD1 matching 10 bases. Germline V gives CDR1 SNHLY, CDR2 FYNNEI. The length of the CDR3 is 16 residues. J gave up 4 bases and V 5 bases, and 5 bases lay outside the gene matches. CDR3 bases: TGTGCCAGCAGTCGACAGGGGGCGCGAGGGGCCAACGTCCTGACTTTC. Its translation: CASSRQGARGANVLTF.

The chain employs TRBV29-1 and TRBJ2-3, with a weak D call TRBD1 (5 bases). V was shortened by 6 bases and J by 1 base, with 11 bases between the two germline ends. The CDR3 totals 13 residues. Germline CDR1 and CDR2: SQVTM and ANQGSEA. The CDR3 sequence is CSVKQGGTDTQYF. For the CDR3, the DNA is TGCAGCGTAAAACAAGGGGGCACAGATACGCAGTATTTT.

The rearrangement uses TRBV5-1 and TRBJ2-7; TRBD1 matches 7 bases. The CDR3 extends over 14 amino acids. CDR1 is SGHRS and CDR2 is YFSETQ in the germline V gene. V gave up 1 base and J gave up 1 base; unmatched junction bases: 2. DNA of the CDR3: TGCGCCAGCAGCTTGACAGGGGCTTCCTACGAGCAGTACTTC. It translates to CASSLTGASYEQYF.

The V call is TRBV9, the J call TRBJ2-3; 8 bases map to TRBD2. This CDR3 has 15 amino acids. CDR1 and CDR2 (germline): SGDLS, YYNGEE. With 4 bases clipped from V and 3 bases from J, the junction kept 7 bases outside the gene matches. CDR3 bases: TGTGCCAGCAGCTTTCGGGGGGGTTCTACAGATACGCAGTATTTT. Translation: CASSFRGGSTDTQYF.

This clone was detected a few times. The V call is TRBV18, the J call TRBJ1-2; D is unresolved. This CDR3 comprises 11 residues. V was trimmed by 4 bases and J by 6 bases, leaving 6 bases between them. Germline loops: CDR1 KGHSH, CDR2 LQKENI. The CDR3 nucleotides are TGTGCCAGCTCACGGCAGGATGGCTACACCTTC. It yields the protein CASSRQDGYTF.

This chain joins TRBV6-5 and TRBJ2-1; D may match TRBD1 or TRBD2 (6 bases each). CDR3 size: 16 residues. CDR1 and CDR2 from the germline V gene are MNHEY and SVGAGI. The germline V and J ends were trimmed by 2 bases and 0 bases, with 11 bases remaining between them. The CDR3 region is CASSYRRGRSYNEQFF. The CDR3 nucleotides are TGTGCCAGCAGTTACCGTCGGGGGCGCTCCTACAATGAGCAGTTCTTC.

In its sample, this clone was seen once. This chain links TRBV10-1 with TRBJ2-3, with D unclear. From germline, CDR1 is WNHNN and CDR2 SYGVQD (reference sequence). The CDR3 length is 16 residues. With 3 bases removed from V and 3 bases from J, the gap between germline ends came to 16 bases. The CDR3 DNA is TGCGCCAGCAGTGATAACCACTACTCCGCTACAGATACGCAGTATTTT. This sequence encodes CASSDNHYSATDTQYF.

CDR3 in DNA: TGTGCCAGCAGTGCTGGGAACAGGGACTATGGCTACACCTTC. Its protein is CASSAGNRDYGYTF. The gene calls are TRBV9 and TRBJ1-2, with a possible D match to TRBD1 (6 bases). The CDR3 runs to 14 residues. V gave up 5 bases and J gave up 3 bases, with 14 bases separating them. Germline values: CDR1 SGDLS, CDR2 YYNGEE.

This clone was found a few times. J is TRBJ1-6 and V is TRBV7-9, with unresolved D. V was clipped by 1 base and J by 9 bases, with 13 bases between them. This CDR3 contains 15 residues. Germline lookup yields CDR1 SEHNR and CDR2 FQNEAQ (reference sequence). The CDR3 DNA sequence: TGTGCCAGCAGCTTAGTGGGAGGGAGAGGTTCACCCCTCCACTTT. Its translation: CASSLVGGRGSPLHF. Variable domain in full (rest from reference TRBV7-9 and TRBJ1-6): DTGVSQNPRHKITKRGQNVTFRCDPISEHNRLYWYRQTLGQGPEFLTYFQNEAQLEKSRLLSDRFSAERPKGSFSTLEIQRTEQGDSAMYLCASSLVGGRGSPLHFGNGTRLTVT.

The chain has TRBV5-1 and TRBJ1-2; D is ambiguous. This CDR3 has 14 amino acids. Trimming stripped 4 bases from V and 4 bases from J, with 14 bases between. CDR1 SGHRS and CDR2 YFSETQ come from the germline V gene. The CDR3 sequence: CASSDPSRGYGYTF. The CDR3 DNA follows: TGCGCCAGCAGCGACCCCTCGCGGGGCTATGGCTACACCTTC.